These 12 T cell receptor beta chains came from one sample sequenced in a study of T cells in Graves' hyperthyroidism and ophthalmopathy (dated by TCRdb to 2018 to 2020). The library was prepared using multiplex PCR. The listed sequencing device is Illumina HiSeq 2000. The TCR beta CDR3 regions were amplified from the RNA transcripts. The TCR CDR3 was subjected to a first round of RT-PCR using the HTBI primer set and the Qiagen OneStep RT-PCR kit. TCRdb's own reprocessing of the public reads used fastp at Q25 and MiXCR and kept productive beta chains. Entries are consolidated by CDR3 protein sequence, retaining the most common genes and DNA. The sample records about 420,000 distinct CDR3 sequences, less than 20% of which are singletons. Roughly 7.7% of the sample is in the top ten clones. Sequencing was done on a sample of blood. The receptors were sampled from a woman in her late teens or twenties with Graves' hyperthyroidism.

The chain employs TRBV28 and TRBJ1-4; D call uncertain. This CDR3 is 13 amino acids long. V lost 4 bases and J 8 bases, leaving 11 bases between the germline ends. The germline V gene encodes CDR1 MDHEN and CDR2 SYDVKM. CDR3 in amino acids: CASSSRQREKLFF. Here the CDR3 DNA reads TGTGCCAGCAGTTCGCGGCAGCGGGAAAAACTGTTTTTT.

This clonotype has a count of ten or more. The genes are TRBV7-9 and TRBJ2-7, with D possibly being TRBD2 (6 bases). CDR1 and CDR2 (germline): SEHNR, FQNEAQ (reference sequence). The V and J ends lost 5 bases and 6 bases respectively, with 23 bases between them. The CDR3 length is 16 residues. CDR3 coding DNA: TGTGCCAGCAGCCGTTTGGGGAACGGGAGATCTCGCGAGCAGTACTTC. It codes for CASSRLGNGRSREQYF.

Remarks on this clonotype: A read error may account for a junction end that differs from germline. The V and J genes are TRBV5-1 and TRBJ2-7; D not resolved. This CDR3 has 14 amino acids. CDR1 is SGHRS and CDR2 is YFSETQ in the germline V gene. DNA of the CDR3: TGCACCAGCAGCTTGAGCCCTCGCTCCTACGAGCAGTACTTC. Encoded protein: CTSSLSPRSYEQYF.

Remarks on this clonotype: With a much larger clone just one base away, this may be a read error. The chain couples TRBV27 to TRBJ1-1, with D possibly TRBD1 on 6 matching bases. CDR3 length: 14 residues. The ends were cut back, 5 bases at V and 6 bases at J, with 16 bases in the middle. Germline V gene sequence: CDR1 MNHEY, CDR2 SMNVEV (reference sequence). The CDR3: CASSNRGGAPEAFF. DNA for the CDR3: TGTGCCAGCAGTAATCGGGGGGGGGCGCCTGAAGCTTTCTTT.

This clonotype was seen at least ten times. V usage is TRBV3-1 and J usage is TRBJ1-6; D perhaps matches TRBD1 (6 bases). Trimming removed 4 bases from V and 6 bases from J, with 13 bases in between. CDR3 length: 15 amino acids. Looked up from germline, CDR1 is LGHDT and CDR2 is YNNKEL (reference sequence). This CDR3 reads CASSRSTGGNSPLHF. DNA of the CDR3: TGTGCCAGCAGCCGGTCGACAGGAGGTAATTCACCCCTCCACTTT.

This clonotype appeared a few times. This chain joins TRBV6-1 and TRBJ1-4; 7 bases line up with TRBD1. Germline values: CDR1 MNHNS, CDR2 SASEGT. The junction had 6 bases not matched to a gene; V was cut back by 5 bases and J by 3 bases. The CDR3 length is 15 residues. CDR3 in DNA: TGTGCCAGCAGTCCGGGACAGACACCTAATGAAAAACTGTTTTTT. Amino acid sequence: CASSPGQTPNEKLFF.

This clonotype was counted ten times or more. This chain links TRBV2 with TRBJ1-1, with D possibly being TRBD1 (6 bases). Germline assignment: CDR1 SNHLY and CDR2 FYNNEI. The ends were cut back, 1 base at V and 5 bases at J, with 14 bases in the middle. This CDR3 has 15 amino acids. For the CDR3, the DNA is TGTGCCAGCAGTGAAGGGGGGACACTGGGGACTGAAGCTTTCTTT. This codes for CASSEGGTLGTEAFF.

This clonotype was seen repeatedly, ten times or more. CDR3 protein: CASSDLPFPLLAGTYNEQFF. DNA of the CDR3: TGTGCCAGCAGTGACCTCCCCTTTCCCCTACTAGCGGGAACCTACAATGAGCAGTTCTTC. This chain joins TRBV6-1 and TRBJ2-1, with TRBD2 matching over 10 bases. The CDR3 runs to 20 residues. The trim removed 3 bases at V and 2 bases at J, leaving 16 bases unmatched. Looked up from germline, CDR1 is MNHNS and CDR2 is SASEGT.

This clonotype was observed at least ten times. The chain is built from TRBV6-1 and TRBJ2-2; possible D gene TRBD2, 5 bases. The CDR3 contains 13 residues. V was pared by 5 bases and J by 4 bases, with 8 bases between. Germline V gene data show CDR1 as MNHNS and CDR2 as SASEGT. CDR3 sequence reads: CASSSSGTGELFF. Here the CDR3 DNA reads TGTGCCAGCAGTTCAAGCGGCACCGGGGAGCTGTTTTTT.

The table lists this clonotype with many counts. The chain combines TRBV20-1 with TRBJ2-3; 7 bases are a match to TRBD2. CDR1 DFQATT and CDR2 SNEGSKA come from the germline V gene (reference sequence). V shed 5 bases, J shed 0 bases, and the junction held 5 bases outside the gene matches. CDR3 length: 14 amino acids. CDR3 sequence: CSAHSGSSTDTQYF. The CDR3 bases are TGCAGTGCTCATAGCGGGTCTAGCACAGATACGCAGTATTTT.

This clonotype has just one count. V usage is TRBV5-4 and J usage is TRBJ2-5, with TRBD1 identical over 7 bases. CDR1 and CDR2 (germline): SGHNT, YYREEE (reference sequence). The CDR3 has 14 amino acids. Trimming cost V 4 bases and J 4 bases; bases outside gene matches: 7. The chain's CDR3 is CASSLTGWVETQYF. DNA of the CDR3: TGTGCCAGCAGCCTGACAGGGTGGGTAGAGACCCAGTACTTC.

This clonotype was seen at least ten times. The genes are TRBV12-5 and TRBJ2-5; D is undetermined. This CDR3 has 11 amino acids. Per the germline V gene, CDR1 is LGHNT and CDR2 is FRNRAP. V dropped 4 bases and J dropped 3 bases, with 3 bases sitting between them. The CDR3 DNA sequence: TGTGCTAGTGGTTCTGAAGAGACCCAGTACTTC. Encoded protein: CASGSEETQYF.